The rows below give T cell receptor beta chains drawn from one sample of a study of shared clonotypes between healthy human individuals. Using immunoSEQ multiplex PCR, the repertoire was profiled, and TCRdb retains in-frame clones only, with some absent. Of millions of clones listed, approximately 95% are singletons. The sample taken for sequencing was naive CD8+ T cells sorted from blood. These TCRs come from a young man in good health. CDR3s include the opening cysteine and the closing phenylalanine or tryptophan. The D gene is left open where the match is weak. Expanded clones are given a class, and other clones once, few, many or no size at all.

V,size,J,D,CDR3,DNA
TRBV6-6,-,TRBJ1-4,-,CASSSSSQGITQLFF,TGTGCCAGCAGTTCGTCGTCCCAGGGAATTACCCAACTGTTTTTT
TRBV27,-,TRBJ2-3,-,CASSPRGGPEIDTQYF,TGTGCCAGCAGTCCAAGGGGAGGACCCGAAATAGATACGCAGTATTTT
TRBV27,-,TRBJ2-1,TRBD1,CASSWDSPAVEQFF,TGTGCCAGCAGTTGGGACAGTCCGGCGGTTGAGCAGTTCTTC
TRBV18,-,TRBJ2-3,TRBD2,CASSPNPREGPSRWDTQYF,TGTGCCAGCTCACCAAATCCGCGGGAGGGCCCTAGCCGGTGGGATACGCAGTATTTT
TRBV2,-,TRBJ2-7,-,CASSVGVTYEQYF,TGTGCCAGCAGTGTTGGTGTTACCTACGAGCAGTACTTC
TRBV29-1,-,TRBJ1-5,-,CSVEDSVRGSLQPQHF,TGCAGCGTTGAAGATTCGGTAAGGGGATCGTTGCAGCCCCAGCATTTT
TRBV5-4,-,TRBJ1-2,-,CASSLRGVLVYGYTF,TGTGCCAGCAGCTTGCGGGGTGTGCTGGTCTATGGCTACACCTTC
TRBV25-1,-,TRBJ1-5,-,CASSDWGSNQPQHF,TGTGCCAGCAGTGATTGGGGGAGCAATCAGCCCCAGCATTTT
TRBV28,-,TRBJ2-3,TRBD2,CASSERGGADTQYF,TGTGCCAGCAGTGAGCGGGGGGGCGCCGATACGCAGTATTTT
TRBV14,-,TRBJ2-5,-,CASSPTQYQETQYF,TGTGCCAGCAGCCCAACACAGTACCAAGAGACCCAGTACTTC
TRBV29-1,-,TRBJ2-7,TRBD1,CSGLDRDTYEQYF,TGCAGCGGTCTGGACAGGGATACCTACGAGCAGTACTTC
TRBV6-1,-,TRBJ1-5,-,CASMGDSIRQPQHF,TGTGCCAGCATGGGAGACAGTATTAGGCAGCCCCAGCATTTT
TRBV19,-,TRBJ1-5,-,CASSYRELIGNQPQHF,TGTGCCAGTAGTTACAGGGAATTGATTGGCAATCAGCCCCAGCATTTT
TRBV5-5,-,TRBJ2-5,-,CASSNWDSQETQYF,TGTGCCAGCAGCAATTGGGACTCGCAAGAGACCCAGTACTTC
TRBV6-5,-,TRBJ2-7,TRBD1,CASSRQGTFYEQYF,TGTGCCAGCAGCCGACAGGGGACCTTCTACGAGCAGTACTTC
TRBV13,-,TRBJ2-7,TRBD2,CASSYSGGAHEQYF,TGTGCCAGCAGCTATAGCGGGGGGGCCCACGAGCAGTACTTC
TRBV19,once,TRBJ2-2,TRBD1,CASSTLGTGDGGELFF,TGTGCCAGTAGTACCCTCGGGACAGGGGACGGAGGGGAGCTGTTTTTT
TRBV2,-,TRBJ1-5,TRBD1,CASAGQMGFDQPQHF,TGTGCCAGCGCGGGACAGATGGGGTTCGATCAGCCCCAGCATTTT
TRBV2,-,TRBJ2-6,TRBD2,CASSGTSGGKISGANVLTF,TGTGCCAGCAGTGGGACTAGCGGGGGTAAAATCTCTGGGGCCAACGTCCTGACTTTC
TRBV14,-,TRBJ2-5,-,CASSQSTGKETQYF,TGTGCCAGCAGCCAATCTACAGGGAAAGAGACCCAGTACTTC
TRBV10-3,-,TRBJ2-1,TRBD2,CAISEVTSLNEQFF,TGTGCCATCAGTGAAGTGACTAGCCTTAATGAGCAGTTCTTC
TRBV27,-,TRBJ2-3,-,CASSFYFGPTDTQYF,TGTGCCAGCAGTTTTTACTTCGGCCCGACAGATACGCAGTATTTT
TRBV13,-,TRBJ2-2,-,CASRKAGSFTGELFF,TGTGCCAGCAGGAAGGCAGGGAGTTTCACCGGGGAGCTGTTTTTT
TRBV7-9,-,TRBJ2-5,-,CASSLAGGSQETQYF,TGTGCCAGCAGCTTAGCGGGGGGATCCCAAGAGACCCAGTACTTC
TRBV25-1,-,TRBJ2-4,-,CASTPGAEDIQYF,TGTGCCAGCACGCCTGGGGCAGAGGACATTCAGTACTTC
TRBV4-2,-,TRBJ2-2,-,CASSQDHNLGELFF,TGTGCCAGCAGCCAAGATCACAATCTGGGGGAGCTGTTTTTT
TRBV23-1,-,TRBJ1-4,-,CASKRGARWAGGDNEKLFF,TGCGCCAGCAAGCGTGGCGCACGATGGGCGGGAGGGGATAATGAAAAACTGTTTTTT
TRBV4-1,-,TRBJ2-7,-,CASSQKDASYEQYF,TGCGCCAGCAGCCAAAAGGACGCCTCCTACGAGCAGTACTTC